The 31 T cell receptor beta chains reported below all come from one sample, sequenced in a study of cytomegalovirus exposure and HLA in healthy donors. Sequenced by immunoSEQ multiplex PCR; TCRdb stores in-frame clones only, minus some. There are fewer than 400,000 clones in the sample; approximately 85% occur only once, and roughly 0.96% lies in the top ten. Sequenced: PBMCs. These receptor sequences come from a man aged 25 to 45 in good health and CMV-seronegative.

The chain uses TRBV5-1 and TRBJ2-7; 7 bases align to TRBD2. This CDR3 region has 16 residues. V shed 4 bases, J shed 7 bases, and the junction held 17 bases outside the gene matches. CDR1 is SGHRS, CDR2 YFSETQ, per germline. The CDR3 bases are TGCGCCAGCAGCATAGAGCGGGGTTCTCGCACCTTAGAGCAGTACTTC. This sequence encodes CASSIERGSRTLEQYF.

The chain couples TRBV14 to TRBJ2-3; TRBD1 aligns across 9 bases. V gave up 3 bases and J gave up 3 bases; unmatched junction bases: 10. Germline V CDR1 and CDR2: SGHDN, FVKESK. The CDR3 has 17 amino acids. This CDR3 is CASSHHRDRVSTDTQYF. The CDR3 DNA sequence: TGTGCCAGCAGCCACCACCGGGACAGGGTTTCAACAGATACGCAGTATTTT.

This clone was picked up a small number of times. The chain combines TRBV6-5 with TRBJ2-7; 9 bases are shared with TRBD1. Trimming cost V 6 bases and J 1 base; bases outside gene matches: 7. This CDR3 region has 15 residues. Germline values: CDR1 MNHEY, CDR2 SVGAGI. In nucleotides, the CDR3 is TGTGCCAGCAGCCGTACCGGGACAGGGTCCTACGAGCAGTACTTC. It translates to CASSRTGTGSYEQYF.

The chain is built from TRBV10-2 and TRBJ2-7, with 7 bases that match TRBD2. This CDR3 region has 13 residues. The ends lost 3 bases at V and 5 bases at J; junction bases unmatched: 4. Per germline, CDR1 WSHSY and CDR2 SAAADI. CDR3 sequence: CASSDRTRDEQYF. The CDR3, as DNA: TGCGCCAGCAGTGATCGGACTAGGGACGAGCAGTACTTC.

The chain employs TRBV5-1 and TRBJ2-7; 7 nucleotides line up with TRBD1. Losses at the gene ends were 4 bases for V and 0 bases for J; bases not matched to a gene: 4. This CDR3 region has 14 residues. Germline V CDR1 and CDR2: SGHRS, YFSETQ. CDR3 nucleotide sequence: TGCGCCAGCAGCGCCGGGACAGCCTCCTACGAGCAGTACTTC. It codes for CASSAGTASYEQYF. Drawing the rest from reference TRBV5-1 and TRBJ2-7, the complete variable domain is KAGVTQTPRYLIKTRGQQVTLSCSPISGHRSVSWYQQTPGQGLQFLFEYFSETQRNKGNFPGRFSGRQFSNSRSEMNVSTLELGDSALYLCASSAGTASYEQYFGPGTRLTVT.

The rearrangement uses TRBV15 and TRBJ2-7; TRBD1 matches 7 bases. Germline V lookup: CDR1 LNHNV, CDR2 YYDKDF (reference sequence). The CDR3 runs 18 residues. V dropped 4 bases and J dropped 3; count of bases not matched to a gene: 18. CDR3 region: CATSKTSRGRGYHYEQYF. The DNA of the CDR3 is TGTGCCACCAGCAAGACTTCCCGGGGCAGGGGGTATCACTACGAGCAGTACTTC. Full variable domain (outside the CDR3, taken from reference TRBV15 and TRBJ2-7): DAMVIQNPRYQVTQFGKPVTLSCSQTLNHNVMYWYQQKSSQAPKLLFHYYDKDFNNEADTPDNFQSRRPNTSFCFLDIRSPGLGDTAMYLCATSKTSRGRGYHYEQYFGPGTRLTVT.

This clone was recorded only once. This rearrangement joins TRBV10-1 to TRBJ2-2, with 8 bases that match TRBD1. This CDR3 comprises 16 residues. Germline V gives CDR1 WNHNN, CDR2 SYGVQD (reference sequence). V lost 4 bases, J lost 5 bases, and 9 bases stayed unmatched. CDR3: CASSGSWQGATGELFF. CDR3 sequence (DNA): TGCGCCAGCAGTGGGAGCTGGCAGGGGGCAACCGGGGAGCTGTTTTTT.

Here the CDR3 reads CASSLNRGYEQYF. The DNA of the CDR3 is TGTGCCAGCAGTTTAAACAGGGGTTACGAGCAGTACTTC. The chain uses TRBV27 and TRBJ2-7; 7 nucleotides line up with TRBD1. Germline V gene lookup returns CDR1 MNHEY and CDR2 SMNVEV (reference sequence). V lost 2 bases and J lost 4; bases outside the gene matches: 2. The CDR3 is 13 amino acids.

This clone was recorded once. DNA of the CDR3: TGTGCCAGCAGCTTTGGACTGCCTGCGAACACCGGGGAGCTGTTTTTT. Translation gives CASSFGLPANTGELFF. This chain links TRBV7-9 with TRBJ2-2; D is possibly TRBD2 (5 bases). This CDR3 has 16 residues. Trimming stripped 3 bases from V and 0 bases from J, with 11 bases between. The germline V gene has CDR1 SEHNR and CDR2 FQNEAQ (reference sequence).

The CDR3 reads CASSYSWQNYGYTF. The CDR3 DNA reads TGTGCCAGCAGTTACTCGTGGCAGAACTATGGCTACACCTTC. The V call is TRBV6-5, the J call TRBJ1-2; D call uncertain. The length of the CDR3 is 14 residues. The germline V and J ends were trimmed by 0 bases and 2 bases, with 7 bases remaining between them. CDR1 and CDR2 from the germline V gene are MNHEY and SVGAGI.

The chain has TRBV4-1 and TRBJ1-2, with 8 bases matching TRBD1. The ends lost 3 bases at V and 4 bases at J; junction bases unmatched: 7. The CDR3 contains 15 residues. Looked up from germline, CDR1 is MGHRA and CDR2 is YSYEKL. In DNA, the CDR3 is TGCGCCAGCAGCCACGCAGGACAGGGTAGCTATGGCTACACCTTC. Protein product: CASSHAGQGSYGYTF.

V gene TRBV5-6 combines with J gene TRBJ2-2; D unresolved. Germline V CDR1 and CDR2: SGHDT, YYEEEE. V lost 0 bases and J 0 bases, leaving 6 bases between the germline ends. The CDR3 runs 15 residues. The CDR3 DNA is TGTGCCAGCAGCTTGGACCGCGCGAACACCGGGGAGCTGTTTTTT. It yields the protein CASSLDRANTGELFF.

The chain carries TRBV7-2 and TRBJ2-3, with 8 bases aligning to TRBD1. CDR1 and CDR2 (germline): SGHTA, FQGNSA. The CDR3 has 18 residues. Trimming at V came to 5 bases and at J to 0 bases, leaving 13 bases not matched to a gene. The CDR3 DNA sequence: TGTGCCAGCAGCGTTCGACAGGGGTTGGCTCATAGCACAGATACGCAGTATTTT. It translates to CASSVRQGLAHSTDTQYF.

J is TRBJ2-7 and V is TRBV5-4; TRBD1 agrees at 9 bases. V trimming: 3 bases; J trimming: 4 bases; junction bases outside the gene matches: 8. From germline, CDR1 is SGHNT and CDR2 YYREEE (reference sequence). The CDR3 extends over 15 amino acids. The CDR3 sequence is CASSSGPGQGYEQYF. The DNA for the CDR3 is TGTGCCAGCAGCTCGGGCCCGGGACAGGGTTACGAGCAGTACTTC. The complete variable domain, with remaining parts taken from reference TRBV5-4 and TRBJ2-7, reads ETGVTQSPTHLIKTRGQQVTLRCSSQSGHNTVSWYQQALGQGPQFIFQYYREEENGRGNFPPRFSGLQFPNYSSELNVNALELDDSALYLCASSSGPGQGYEQYFGPGTRLTVT.

This clone occurred once. The chain is built from TRBV6-1 and TRBJ2-7; D may be TRBD1 (5 bases). This CDR3 has 12 residues. Per the germline V gene, CDR1 is MNHNS and CDR2 is SASEGT. V was cut by 6 bases and J by 6 bases, with 12 bases left in between. The CDR3 DNA sequence: TGTGCCAGCAGAGGGGAAGTCAGCGAGCAGTACTTC. It yields the protein CASRGEVSEQYF.

V is TRBV5-5 and J is TRBJ2-7, with TRBD2 matching 11 bases. This CDR3 is built from 16 residues. V lost 7 bases to trimming and J lost 0 bases; unmatched junction nucleotides: 9. The germline CDR1 and CDR2 sequences are SGHKS and YYEKEE (reference sequence). CDR3 in amino acids: CASVSLAGGNSYEQYF. For the CDR3, the DNA is TGTGCCAGCGTTTCCCTAGCGGGGGGTAACTCCTACGAGCAGTACTTC.

This clone came up once. This chain uses TRBV9 with TRBJ1-4; D not resolved. This CDR3 contains 14 residues. The germline V gene encodes CDR1 SGDLS and CDR2 YYNGEE. The V end was cut by 3 bases, the J end by 4 bases, with 10 bases between. The CDR3 sequence is CASSARQYNEKLFF. In DNA, the CDR3 is TGTGCCAGCAGCGCCCGTCAGTATAATGAAAAACTGTTTTTT.

A single count supports this clone. The genes are TRBV6-5 and TRBJ2-7; 10 bases are shared with TRBD1. V lost 0 bases and J lost 4; bases outside the gene matches: 3. The CDR3 has 15 amino acids. Germline-derived CDR1 and CDR2 are MNHEY and SVGAGI. The CDR3 nucleotides are TGTGCCAGCAGTTACTCGGACAGGGGGACATACGAGCAGTACTTC. The encoded protein is CASSYSDRGTYEQYF.

The V gene is TRBV2, the J gene TRBJ1-4; D is uncertain. Germline lookup yields CDR1 SNHLY and CDR2 FYNNEI. V shed 6 bases and J shed 7 bases, with 12 bases lying between them. The CDR3 spans 13 residues. As DNA, the CDR3 is TGTGCCAGCAGGGGGAGAAAGGGTGAAAAACTGTTTTTT. Its protein product is CASRGRKGEKLFF.

The chain employs TRBV7-9 and TRBJ2-7, with D maybe TRBD1 (6 bases). Looked up from germline, CDR1 is SEHNR and CDR2 is FQNEAQ (reference sequence). The CDR3 runs to 13 residues. Deletions cut 3 bases from V and 7 bases from J, with 13 bases between. Here the CDR3 DNA reads TGTGCCAGCAGCTTCGTCTTAGGGGGTGAGCAGTACTTC. Encoded protein: CASSFVLGGEQYF.

This chain uses TRBV6-5 with TRBJ2-5, with 8 bases lining up with TRBD1. V lost 7 bases, J lost 7 bases, and 14 bases stayed unmatched. Germline-derived CDR1 and CDR2 are MNHEY and SVGAGI. The CDR3 is 15 amino acids. In DNA, the CDR3 is TGTGCCAGCACCCCAACGGGACAGGTGGGAGGGACCCAGTACTTC. Amino acids: CASTPTGQVGGTQYF.

The chain carries TRBV12-5 and TRBJ2-2; 10 bases fit TRBD1. V lost 4 bases, J lost 4 bases, and 6 bases stayed unmatched. Germline-derived CDR1 and CDR2 are LGHNT and FRNRAP. The CDR3 totals 16 residues. The CDR3 nucleotides read TGTGCTAGTGGTTCTGACAGGGGGCTAGGCACCGGGGAGCTGTTTTTT. It specifies CASGSDRGLGTGELFF. The entire variable domain, with the rest obtained from reference TRBV12-5 and TRBJ2-2, is as follows: DARVTQTPRHKVTEMGQEVTMRCQPILGHNTVFWYRQTMMQGLELLAYFRNRAPLDDSGMPKDRFSAEMPDATLATLKIQPSEPRDSAVYFCASGSDRGLGTGELFFGEGSRLTVL.

This chain connects TRBV7-7 to TRBJ2-1; D gene ambiguous. The CDR3 is 14 residues long. The V and J ends lost 0 bases and 3 bases respectively, with 6 bases between them. Germline V gene data show CDR1 as SSHAT and CDR2 as FNYEAQ (reference sequence). CDR3 region: CASSLAGFYNEQFF. The DNA for the CDR3 is TGTGCCAGCAGCTTAGCCGGGTTCTACAATGAGCAGTTCTTC.

CDR3 nucleotide sequence: TGTGCCAGCAGTTTCCAGGGGGCTAACTATGGCTACACCTTC. This sequence encodes CASSFQGANYGYTF. This chain uses TRBV27 with TRBJ1-2, with 7 positions matching TRBD1. V lost 3 bases and J lost 0; bases outside the gene matches: 1. This CDR3 has 14 residues. The germline V gene has CDR1 MNHEY and CDR2 SMNVEV (reference sequence).

CDR3 nucleotides: TGCGCCAGCAGCACCCCCGGGACAGGGGACAATGAGCAGTTCTTC. This gives the protein CASSTPGTGDNEQFF. The chain recombines TRBV4-1 with TRBJ2-1; 10 bases map to TRBD1. This CDR3 region has 15 residues. CDR1 is MGHRA and CDR2 is YSYEKL in the germline V gene. The V segment lost 5 bases and the J segment 5 bases; nucleotides outside the gene matches: 6.

The J gene is TRBJ2-1, the V gene TRBV19; 10 bases fit TRBD1. This CDR3 has 15 residues. The V segment lost 6 bases and the J segment 3 bases; nucleotides outside the gene matches: 5. CDR1 and CDR2 (germline): LNHDA, SQIVND (reference sequence). DNA for the CDR3: TGTGCCAGTAGGAGGACAGGGGGGTACTACAATGAGCAGTTCTTC. Its translation: CASRRTGGYYNEQFF.

This chain links TRBV7-2 with TRBJ1-5; 11 bases agree with TRBD1. The CDR3 sequence is 14 residues long. With V trimmed by 1 base and J by 7 bases, 0 bases remained unmatched. Germline V gene lookup returns CDR1 SGHTA and CDR2 FQGNSA. CDR3 DNA: TGTGCCAGCAGCTTAGGGGACAGGGGGCAGCCCCAGCATTTT. Protein product: CASSLGDRGQPQHF.

V and J are TRBV7-9 and TRBJ1-4; TRBD1 matches at 9 bases. Germline-derived CDR1 and CDR2 are SEHNR and FQNEAQ (reference sequence). Trimming at V came to 4 bases and at J to 4 bases, leaving 10 bases not matched to a gene. The CDR3 covers 17 residues. The CDR3 sequence is CASSSRPGQGSNEKLFF. CDR3 bases: TGTGCCAGCAGCTCACGCCCGGGACAGGGTAGTAATGAAAAACTGTTTTTT.

This rearrangement joins TRBV27 to TRBJ2-1, with 7 nucleotides matching TRBD1. The V gene's germline CDR1 is MNHEY and CDR2 SMNVEV (reference sequence). Unmatched junction bases numbered 6, after V lost 5 bases and J lost 5 bases. The CDR3 spans 14 residues. In DNA form, the CDR3 reads TGTGCCAGCAGTACCCGGGACAGCGACAATGAGCAGTTCTTC. Amino acids: CASSTRDSDNEQFF.

The rearrangement joins TRBV19 to TRBJ1-1, with D perhaps matching TRBD1 (5 bases). The V gene's germline CDR1 is LNHDA and CDR2 SQIVND (reference sequence). This CDR3 is 17 amino acids long. The germline V and J ends were trimmed by 5 bases and 2 bases, with 21 bases remaining between them. Here the CDR3 DNA reads TGTGCCAGTAGTGTGGGAGGGGTATCCCCTTTTAACACTGAAGCTTTCTTT. This encodes CASSVGGVSPFNTEAFF.

This chain joins TRBV5-4 and TRBJ1-4, with a weak D call TRBD1 (5 bases). The CDR3 is made up of 16 amino acids. V lost 4 bases to trimming and J lost 5 bases, with 18 bases between them. Germline CDR1 and CDR2: SGHNT and YYREEE (reference sequence). CDR3 in amino acids: CASSSGRDRGNEKLFF. CDR3 sequence (DNA): TGTGCCAGCAGCAGTGGCCGGGACCGGGGGAATGAAAAACTGTTTTTT.